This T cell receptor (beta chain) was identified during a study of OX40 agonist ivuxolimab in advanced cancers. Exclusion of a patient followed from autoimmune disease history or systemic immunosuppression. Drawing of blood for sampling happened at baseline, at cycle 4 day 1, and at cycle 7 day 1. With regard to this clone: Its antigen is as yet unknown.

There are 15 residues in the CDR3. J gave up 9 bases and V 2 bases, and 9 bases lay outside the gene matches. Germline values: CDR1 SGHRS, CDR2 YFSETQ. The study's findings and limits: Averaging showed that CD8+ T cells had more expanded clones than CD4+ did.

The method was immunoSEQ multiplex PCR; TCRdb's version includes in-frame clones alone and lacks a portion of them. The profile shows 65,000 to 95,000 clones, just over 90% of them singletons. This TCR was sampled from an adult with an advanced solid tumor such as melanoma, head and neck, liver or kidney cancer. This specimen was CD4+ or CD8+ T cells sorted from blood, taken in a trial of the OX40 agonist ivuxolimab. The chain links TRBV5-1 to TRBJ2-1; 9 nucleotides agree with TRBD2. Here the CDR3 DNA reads TGCGCCAGCAGCTTCTTCGCGGGAGGGCCGGGTGAGCAGTTCTTC. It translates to CASSFFAGGPGEQFF.